This T cell receptor beta chain was found in a study of blood T cell repertoires in COVID-19. The overall study: The United States, Italy and Spain were the sources of the acute and convalescent COVID-19 samples. PBMCs, B-cell-depleted T cells, or T cells were the source of the cDNA or gDNA that made up the material.

Repertoires were generated with immunoSEQ multiplex PCR, while TCRdb's copy carries only in-frame clones and drops some. The sample includes 88,000 or so clones, 70% to 80% of them seen just once. In germline, CDR1 is SGHRS, CDR2 YFSETQ. Trimming cost V 4 bases and J 2 bases; bases outside gene matches: 8. CDR3 length equals 16 residues. The V gene is TRBV5-1, the J gene TRBJ2-3, with 9 bases lining up with TRBD2. The sample comprised peripheral blood. The source of this sequence is a human donor in a cohort sampled during active COVID-19. The CDR3 DNA reads as TGCGCCAGCAGCGAACTCACTAGCGGGCCCACAGATACGCAGTATTTT. Amino acid sequence: CASSELTSGPTDTQYF. Complete variable domain (other parts from reference TRBV5-1 and TRBJ2-3): KAGVTQTPRYLIKTRGQQVTLSCSPISGHRSVSWYQQTPGQGLQFLFEYFSETQRNKGNFPGRFSGRQFSNSRSEMNVSTLELGDSALYLCASSELTSGPTDTQYFGPGTRLTVL.